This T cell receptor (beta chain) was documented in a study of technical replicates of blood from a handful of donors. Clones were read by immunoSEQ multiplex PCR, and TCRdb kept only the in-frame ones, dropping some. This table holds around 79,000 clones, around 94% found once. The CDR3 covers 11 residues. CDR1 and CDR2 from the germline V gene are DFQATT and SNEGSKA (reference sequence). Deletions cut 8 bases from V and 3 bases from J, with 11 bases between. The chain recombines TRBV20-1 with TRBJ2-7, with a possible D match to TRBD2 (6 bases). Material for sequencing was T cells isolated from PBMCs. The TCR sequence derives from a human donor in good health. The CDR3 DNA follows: TGCAGTCCGCGGGAAGACTACGAGCAGTACTTC. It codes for CSPREDYEQYF.